The source of this T cell receptor beta chain is a study of blood T cell repertoires in COVID-19. About the study: Acute-phase and convalescent COVID-19 samples originated in the United States, Italy and Spain. T cells, B-cell-depleted T cells, or PBMCs provided the cDNA or gDNA that served as material.

Germline CDR1 SGDLS, CDR2 YYNGEE. Trimming removed 0 bases from V and 5 bases from J; junction bases left unmatched: 13. There are 17 residues in the CDR3. Method: immunoSEQ multiplex PCR; TCRdb's copy keeps in-frame clones and lacks some. The table records around 50,000 clones, approximately 90% of them present only once. The TCR comes from a woman aged 80 or over with COVID-19, enrolled during active disease. Sequenced material: peripheral blood. The rearrangement links TRBV9 to TRBJ1-1; 7 nucleotides align to TRBD1. CDR3 coding DNA: TGTGCCAGCAGCGTAGGCCCAGGTCAGGGGGTAGTTACTGAAGCTTTCTTT. Protein sequence: CASSVGPGQGVVTEAFF.